This TCR beta chain was captured by sequencing in a study of T cells in tumors after PD-1 blockade. Whole-study context: Prior checkpoint blockade, systemic immunosuppressant use, or anti-cancer therapy within 4 weeks excluded patients. During anti-PD-1 treatment, some patients continued daily vismodegib 150 mg.

Data came from immunoSEQ multiplex PCR; TCRdb stores just in-frame clones and leaves some out. The data hold fewer than 2,000 clones, with about 70% observed a single time. There are 16 residues in the CDR3. Site-matched primary tumor biopsies were taken before and after PD-1 blockade. Findings and caveats of the study: Clonal replacement, not reinvigoration, is suggested for expanded exhausted CD8+ clones after therapy.

About this clone itself: Its antigen is currently unknown.

The source is a human donor with cutaneous squamous cell carcinoma. The sequencing used tumor tissue, collected before anti-PD-1 treatment. The chain uses TRBV21-1 and TRBJ2-1. TRBV21-1 is a recognized pseudogene. The CDR3, as DNA: TGTGCCAGCAGCAAAGTTGCCCAGCAGCCCTACAATGAGCAGTTCTTC. It is translated as CASSKVAQQPYNEQFF.